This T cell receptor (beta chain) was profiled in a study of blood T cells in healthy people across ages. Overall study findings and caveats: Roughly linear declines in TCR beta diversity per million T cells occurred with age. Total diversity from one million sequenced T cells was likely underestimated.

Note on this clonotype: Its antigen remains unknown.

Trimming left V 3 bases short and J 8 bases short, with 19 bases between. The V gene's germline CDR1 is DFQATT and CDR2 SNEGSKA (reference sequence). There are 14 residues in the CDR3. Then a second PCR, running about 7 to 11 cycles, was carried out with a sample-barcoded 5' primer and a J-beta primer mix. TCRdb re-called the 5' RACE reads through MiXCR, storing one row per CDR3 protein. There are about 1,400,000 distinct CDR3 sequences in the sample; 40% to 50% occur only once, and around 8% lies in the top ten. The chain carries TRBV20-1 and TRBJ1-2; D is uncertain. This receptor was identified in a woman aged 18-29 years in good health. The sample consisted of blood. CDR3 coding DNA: TGCAGTGCTAGCCCATCCGGTGGGTCGGAAGGCTACACCTTC. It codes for CSASPSGGSEGYTF.